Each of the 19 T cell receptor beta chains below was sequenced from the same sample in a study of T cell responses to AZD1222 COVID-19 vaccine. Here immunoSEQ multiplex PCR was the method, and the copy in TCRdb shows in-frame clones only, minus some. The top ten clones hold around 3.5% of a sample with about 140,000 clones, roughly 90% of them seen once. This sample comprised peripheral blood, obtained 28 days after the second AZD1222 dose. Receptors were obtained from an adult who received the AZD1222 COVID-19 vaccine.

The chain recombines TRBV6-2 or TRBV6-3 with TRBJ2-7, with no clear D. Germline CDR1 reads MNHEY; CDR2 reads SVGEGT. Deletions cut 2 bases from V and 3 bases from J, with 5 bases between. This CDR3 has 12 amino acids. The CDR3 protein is CASSYKRYEQYF. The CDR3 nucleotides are TGTGCCAGCAGTTACAAACGCTACGAGCAGTACTTC.

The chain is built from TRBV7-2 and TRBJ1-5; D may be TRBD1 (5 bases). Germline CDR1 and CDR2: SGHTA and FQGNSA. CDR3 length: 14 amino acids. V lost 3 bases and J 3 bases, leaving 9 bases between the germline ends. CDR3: CASSFQGNNQPQHF. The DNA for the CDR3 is TGTGCCAGCAGCTTCCAGGGAAACAATCAGCCCCAGCATTTT.

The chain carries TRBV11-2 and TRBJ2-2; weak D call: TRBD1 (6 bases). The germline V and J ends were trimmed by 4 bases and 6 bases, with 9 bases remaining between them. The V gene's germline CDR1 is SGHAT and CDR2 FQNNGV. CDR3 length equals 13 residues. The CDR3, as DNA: TGTGCCAGCAGCTCTAGACAGGCCGGGGAGCTGTTTTTT. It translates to CASSSRQAGELFF.

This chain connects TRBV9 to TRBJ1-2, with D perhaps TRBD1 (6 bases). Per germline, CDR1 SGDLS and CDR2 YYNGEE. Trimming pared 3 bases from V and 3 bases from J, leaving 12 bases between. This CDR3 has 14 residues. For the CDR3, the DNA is TGTGCCAGCAGCGAAGGGGGAGAGGACTATGGCTACACCTTC. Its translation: CASSEGGEDYGYTF.

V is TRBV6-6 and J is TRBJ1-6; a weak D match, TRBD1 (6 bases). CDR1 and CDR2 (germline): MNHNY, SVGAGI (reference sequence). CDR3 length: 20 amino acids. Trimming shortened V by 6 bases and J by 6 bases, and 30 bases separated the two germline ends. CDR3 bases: TGTGCCAGCAGCCCCACCAGGCAGGGGACACTTAAGGGGCTTAATTCACCCCTCCACTTT. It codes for CASSPTRQGTLKGLNSPLHF.

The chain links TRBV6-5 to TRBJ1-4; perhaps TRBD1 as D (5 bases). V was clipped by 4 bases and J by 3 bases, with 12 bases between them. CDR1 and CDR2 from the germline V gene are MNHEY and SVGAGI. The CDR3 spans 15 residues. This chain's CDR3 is CASSFTGPPNEKLFF. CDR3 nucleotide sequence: TGTGCCAGCAGTTTTACAGGACCCCCTAATGAAAAACTGTTTTTT.

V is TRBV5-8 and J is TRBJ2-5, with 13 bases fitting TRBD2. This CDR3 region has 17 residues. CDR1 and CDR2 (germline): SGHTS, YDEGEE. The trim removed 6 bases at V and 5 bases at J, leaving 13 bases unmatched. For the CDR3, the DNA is TGTGCCAGCACCCCGAGGACTAGCGGGGGACCGGGGGAGACCCAGTACTTC. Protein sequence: CASTPRTSGGPGETQYF.

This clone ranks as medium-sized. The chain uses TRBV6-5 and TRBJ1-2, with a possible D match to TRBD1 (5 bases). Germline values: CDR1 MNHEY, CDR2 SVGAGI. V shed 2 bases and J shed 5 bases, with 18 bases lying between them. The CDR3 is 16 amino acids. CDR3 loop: CASSYRGARTIYGYTF. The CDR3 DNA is TGTGCCAGCAGTTACCGAGGCGCGCGGACAATATATGGCTACACCTTC.

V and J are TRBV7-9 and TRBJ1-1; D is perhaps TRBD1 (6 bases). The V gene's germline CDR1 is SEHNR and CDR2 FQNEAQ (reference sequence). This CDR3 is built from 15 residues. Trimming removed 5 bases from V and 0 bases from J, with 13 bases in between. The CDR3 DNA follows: TGTGCCAGCAGCCCCGGGGGGGCCTTGAACACTGAAGCTTTCTTT. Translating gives CASSPGGALNTEAFF.

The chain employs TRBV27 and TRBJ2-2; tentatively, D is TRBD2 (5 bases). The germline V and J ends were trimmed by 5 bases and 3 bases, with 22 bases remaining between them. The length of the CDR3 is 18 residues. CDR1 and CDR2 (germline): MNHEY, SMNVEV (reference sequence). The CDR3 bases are TGTGCCAGCAGTCCCATACCGGGCCCACGGGGAGACACCGGGGAGCTGTTTTTT. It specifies CASSPIPGPRGDTGELFF.

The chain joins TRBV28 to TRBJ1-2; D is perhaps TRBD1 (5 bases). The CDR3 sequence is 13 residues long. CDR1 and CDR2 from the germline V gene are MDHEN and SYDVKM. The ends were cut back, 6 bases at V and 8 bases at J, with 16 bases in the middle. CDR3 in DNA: TGTGCCAGCAGACTCGACAGAGCGGGCGGCTACACCTTC. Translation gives CASRLDRAGGYTF.

This chain's CDR3 is CASSVQGVLNTEAFF. CDR3 DNA sequence: TGTGCCAGCAGCGTCCAGGGGGTACTGAACACTGAAGCTTTCTTT. The chain recombines TRBV5-4 with TRBJ1-1; 7 bases align to TRBD1. Germline CDR1 reads SGHNT; CDR2 reads YYREEE (reference sequence). V was pared by 4 bases and J by 0 bases, with 6 bases of the junction left unmatched. The length of the CDR3 is 15 residues.

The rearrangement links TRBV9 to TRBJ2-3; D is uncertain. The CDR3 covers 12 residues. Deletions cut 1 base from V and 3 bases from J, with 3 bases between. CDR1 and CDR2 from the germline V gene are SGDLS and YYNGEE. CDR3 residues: CASSVITDTQYF. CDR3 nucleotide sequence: TGTGCCAGCAGCGTAATAACAGATACGCAGTATTTT.

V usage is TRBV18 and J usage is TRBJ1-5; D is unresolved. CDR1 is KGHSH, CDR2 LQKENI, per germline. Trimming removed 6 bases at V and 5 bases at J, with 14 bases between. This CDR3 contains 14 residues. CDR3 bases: TGTGCCAGCTCTCCGGGCCCGGGAGATCAGCCCCAGCATTTT. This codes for CASSPGPGDQPQHF.

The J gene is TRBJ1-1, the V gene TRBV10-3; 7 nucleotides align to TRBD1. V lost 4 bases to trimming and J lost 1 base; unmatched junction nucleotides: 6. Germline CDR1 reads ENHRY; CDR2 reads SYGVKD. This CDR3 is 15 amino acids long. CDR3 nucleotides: TGTGCCATCAGTGGACGACAGGGCGCGAACACTGAAGCTTTCTTT. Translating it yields CAISGRQGANTEAFF.

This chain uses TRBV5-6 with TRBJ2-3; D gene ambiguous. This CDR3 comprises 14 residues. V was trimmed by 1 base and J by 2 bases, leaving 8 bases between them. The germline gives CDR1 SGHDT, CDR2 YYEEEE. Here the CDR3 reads CASSLRAYTDTQYF. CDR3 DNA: TGTGCCAGCAGCTTGCGGGCGTACACAGATACGCAGTATTTT.

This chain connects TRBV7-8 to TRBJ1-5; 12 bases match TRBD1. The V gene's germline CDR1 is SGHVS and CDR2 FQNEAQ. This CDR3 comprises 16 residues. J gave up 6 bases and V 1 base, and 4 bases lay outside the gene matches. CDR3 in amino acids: CASSLVGTGGTQPQHF. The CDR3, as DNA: TGTGCCAGCAGCTTAGTCGGGACAGGGGGCACTCAGCCCCAGCATTTT.

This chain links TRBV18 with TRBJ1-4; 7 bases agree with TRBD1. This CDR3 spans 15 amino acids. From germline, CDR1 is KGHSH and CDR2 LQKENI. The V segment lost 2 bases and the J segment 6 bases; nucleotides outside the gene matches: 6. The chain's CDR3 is CASSPEAGGDEKLFF. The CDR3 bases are TGTGCCAGCTCACCAGAGGCAGGGGGAGATGAAAAACTGTTTTTT.

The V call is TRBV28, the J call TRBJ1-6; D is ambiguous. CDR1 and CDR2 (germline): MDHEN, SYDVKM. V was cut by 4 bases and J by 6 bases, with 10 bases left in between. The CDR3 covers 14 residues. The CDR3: CASSSGYGNSPLHF. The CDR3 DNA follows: TGTGCCAGCAGTTCGGGGTACGGTAATTCACCCCTCCACTTT.